Below, 15 T cell receptor beta chains from the same sample are listed, as sequenced in a study of preoperative IRX-2 immunotherapy in early breast cancer. Data came from immunoSEQ multiplex PCR; TCRdb stores just in-frame clones and leaves some out. The sample includes about 62,000 clones, roughly 95% of them seen just once. The treatment denotes: preoperative locoregional IRX-2 cytokine immunotherapy. Sample collection was performed from a patient treated with IRX-2 immunotherapy. These receptors originate from a human donor with breast cancer.

For the CDR3, the DNA is TGTGCCAGCAGCAACCAGGGTTACACTGAAGCTTTCTTT. It encodes CASSNQGYTEAFF. The rearrangement links TRBV14 to TRBJ1-1; a weak D match, TRBD1 (5 bases). The CDR3 is 13 residues long. V gave up 5 bases and J gave up 3 bases, with 10 bases separating them. CDR1 and CDR2 from the germline V gene are SGHDN and FVKESK.

V usage is TRBV6-6 and J usage is TRBJ2-5, with D perhaps TRBD2 (7 bases). Germline V gene sequence: CDR1 MNHNY, CDR2 SVGAGI (reference sequence). This CDR3 is built from 14 residues. The V and J ends lost 0 bases and 3 bases respectively, with 8 bases between them. The CDR3 DNA sequence: TGTGCCAGCAGTTACTCAGGGGGGGAAGAGACCCAGTACTTC. Amino acid sequence: CASSYSGGEETQYF.

The rearrangement joins TRBV7-9 to TRBJ2-5; D tentatively reads TRBD1 or TRBD2 (6 bases each). The CDR3 is made up of 15 amino acids. Trimming took off 1 base at V and 2 bases at J, with 11 bases between the two ends. From germline, CDR1 is SEHNR and CDR2 FQNEAQ (reference sequence). The CDR3: CASSLVGGTQETQYF. The DNA of the CDR3 is TGTGCCAGCAGCTTAGTGGGCGGGACACAAGAGACCCAGTACTTC. Full variable domain (rest looked up from reference TRBV7-9 and TRBJ2-5): DTGVSQNPRHKITKRGQNVTFRCDPISEHNRLYWYRQTLGQGPEFLTYFQNEAQLEKSRLLSDRFSAERPKGSFSTLEIQRTEQGDSAMYLCASSLVGGTQETQYFGPGTRLLVL.

Concerning this clone itself: One end of the junction is discordant with germline, which a read error may explain. The genes are TRBV7-2 and TRBJ2-7; D is uncertain. Germline CDR1 and CDR2: SGHTA and FQGNSA. The length of the CDR3 is 11 residues. CDR3 nucleotides: TGTGCCAGCAGCTTAGCGATCGAGCAGTGCTTC. Amino acids: CASSLAIEQCF.

This sequence joins TRBV5-1 and TRBJ2-5; maybe TRBD2 (5 bases). CDR1 is SGHRS, CDR2 YFSETQ, per germline. This CDR3 has 16 residues. The V end lost 2 bases, the J end lost 0 bases, and 14 bases lay between the germline ends. CDR3 nucleotide sequence: TGCGCCAGCAGCTTACATGGAGGAGTGTACCAAGAGACCCAGTACTTC. It encodes CASSLHGGVYQETQYF.

The sample holds a few counts of this clone. The chain links TRBV27 to TRBJ1-2; the match to TRBD1 covers 11 bases. Germline V CDR1 and CDR2: MNHEY, SMNVEV (reference sequence). The CDR3 runs to 13 residues. V trimming: 6 bases; J trimming: 7 bases; junction bases outside the gene matches: 4. CDR3 nucleotide sequence: TGTGCCAGCAGCCGGGGACAGGGGGGTGGCTACACCTTC. This gives the protein CASSRGQGGGYTF.

The V gene is TRBV7-9, the J gene TRBJ2-1; tentatively, D is TRBD1 (5 bases). Trimming cost V 2 bases and J 12 bases, with 14 bases left between them. CDR3 length: 13 residues. Looked up from germline, CDR1 is SEHNR and CDR2 is FQNEAQ (reference sequence). The DNA for the CDR3 is TGTGCCAGCAGCTTAAGTGTAGGGGAATGGCAGTTCTTC. Residues: CASSLSVGEWQFF.

The chain has TRBV7-3 and TRBJ2-5; weak D call: TRBD2 (6 bases). The CDR3 totals 13 residues. The germline V and J ends were trimmed by 3 bases and 5 bases, with 10 bases remaining between them. The germline V gene encodes CDR1 SGHTA and CDR2 FQGTGA. The CDR3 sequence is CASSFGAGETQYF. Here the CDR3 DNA reads TGTGCCAGCAGCTTTGGGGCGGGGGAGACCCAGTACTTC.

The V gene is TRBV7-2, the J gene TRBJ2-4; D remains ambiguous. V lost 2 bases to trimming and J lost 0 bases, with 8 bases between them. In germline, CDR1 is SGHTA, CDR2 FQGNSA. The CDR3 has 15 amino acids. CDR3 protein: CASSLFREAKNIQYF. CDR3 bases: TGTGCCAGCAGCTTATTTAGAGAAGCCAAAAACATTCAGTACTTC.

V is TRBV19 and J is TRBJ2-7; D uncertain. The CDR3 runs to 14 residues. V was trimmed by 3 bases and J by 4 bases, leaving 13 bases between them. CDR1 is LNHDA, CDR2 SQIVND, per germline (reference sequence). For the CDR3, the DNA is TGTGCCAGTAGTATGGCTCTTCTAAGGTACGAGCAGTACTTC. Translated: CASSMALLRYEQYF.

The V and J genes are TRBV28 and TRBJ1-5; a possible D gene is TRBD1 (6 bases). Trimming left V 9 bases short and J 4 bases short, with 7 bases between. The CDR3 contains 11 residues. The germline V gene has CDR1 MDHEN and CDR2 SYDVKM. The CDR3 sequence is CASQGNQPQHF. In DNA form, the CDR3 reads TGTGCCAGTCAGGGGAATCAGCCCCAGCATTTT.

This clone appeared a few times. This chain joins TRBV18 and TRBJ1-5, with a tentative D call TRBD1 (5 bases). In germline, CDR1 is KGHSH, CDR2 LQKENI. Trimming took 6 bases from V and 3 from J, leaving 27 bases between them. The CDR3 consists of 19 residues. Here the CDR3 DNA reads TGTGCCAGCTCGCCGAGGGGAAAAGGACCGGCTGGATTCAATCAGCCCCAGCATTTT. It encodes CASSPRGKGPAGFNQPQHF.

This chain connects TRBV6-5 to TRBJ1-1; no firm D call. The CDR3 contains 13 residues. Germline CDR1 MNHEY, CDR2 SVGAGI. The V end was cut by 4 bases, the J end by 1 base, with 7 bases between. The CDR3 loop is CASSSWGNTEAFF. The DNA of the CDR3 is TGTGCCAGCAGTTCTTGGGGGAACACTGAAGCTTTCTTT.

V is TRBV28 and J is TRBJ2-7; no clear D. CDR3 length equals 14 residues. CDR1 MDHEN and CDR2 SYDVKM come from the germline V gene. The germline V and J ends were trimmed by 6 bases and 1 base, with 13 bases remaining between them. The CDR3: CASRGPRASYEQYF. In DNA form, the CDR3 reads TGTGCCAGCAGAGGACCTCGAGCTTCCTACGAGCAGTACTTC.

The gene calls are TRBV6-1 and TRBJ1-2, with D perhaps matching TRBD1 (5 bases). The germline V and J ends were trimmed by 3 bases and 7 bases, with 18 bases remaining between them. The CDR3 sequence is 15 residues long. Germline assignment: CDR1 MNHNS and CDR2 SASEGT. CDR3 protein: CASSDGWGGFSGYTF. CDR3 DNA sequence: TGTGCCAGCAGTGATGGATGGGGGGGGTTTTCTGGCTACACCTTC.